This T cell receptor beta chain was recovered during a study of blood T cells in healthy people across ages. CDR3 length equals 14 residues. Trimming pared 2 bases from V and 5 bases from J, leaving 13 bases between. Germline-derived CDR1 and CDR2 are MNHEY and SVGEGT. A second PCR, run for about 7 to 11 cycles, used a sample-barcoded 5' primer plus a J-beta primer mix. TCRdb passed the 5' RACE reads through MiXCR, listing each CDR3 protein once. The sample has some 1.6 million distinct CDR3 sequences; roughly 30% are singletons. The rearrangement uses TRBV6-2 or TRBV6-3 and TRBJ2-7, with D possibly TRBD1 on 7 matching bases. The clonotype was recovered from a woman aged 25 to 39 in good health. Sequencing input: blood. The CDR3 sequence: CASSYTTGRNEQYF. DNA for the CDR3: TGTGCCAGCAGTTACACGACAGGGAGGAACGAGCAGTACTTC.